These 32 T cell receptor beta chains share one sample of origin, sequenced in a study of technical replicates of blood from a few donors. TCRdb's table, derived via immunoSEQ multiplex PCR, lists solely in-frame clones and lacks some. The table has about 56,000 clones, 90% to 95% seen once. The sequencing sample was made of PBMCs. The source is a human donor in good health. Some clones in this sample may be carry-over from other donors' samples.

CDR3 nucleotide sequence: TGTGCCAGCAGCCCTGTTGGCGGGGGGGAAAATGAGCAGTTCTTC. Translated: CASSPVGGGENEQFF. The gene calls are TRBV7-2 and TRBJ2-1, with 9 bases identical to TRBD2. The germline gives CDR1 SGHTA, CDR2 FQGNSA. The CDR3 totals 15 residues. The ends lost 5 bases at V and 7 bases at J; junction bases unmatched: 9. The whole variable domain, filled in from reference TRBV7-2 and TRBJ2-1, reads GAGVSQSPSNKVTEKGKDVELRCDPISGHTALYWYRQSLGQGLEFLIYFQGNSAPDKSGLPSDRFSAERTGGSVSTLTIQRTQQEDSAVYLCASSPVGGGENEQFFGPGTRLTVL.

V usage is TRBV7-2 and J usage is TRBJ1-1, with 7 bases lining up with TRBD1. Looked up from germline, CDR1 is SGHTA and CDR2 is FQGNSA. The CDR3 spans 15 residues. The V gene end was trimmed by 4 bases and the J gene end by 1 base; junction bases not matched to a gene: 6. DNA for the CDR3: TGTGCCAGCAGCTCGAACAGGGGAGGGAACACTGAAGCTTTCTTT. As protein: CASSSNRGGNTEAFF.

This chain links TRBV5-1 with TRBJ2-2, with D possibly being TRBD1 (6 bases). CDR1 SGHRS and CDR2 YFSETQ come from the germline V gene. The CDR3 contains 17 residues. V was cut by 5 bases and J by 1 base, with 18 bases left in between. CDR3 sequence: CASSRLTGAGNTGELFF. The DNA of the CDR3 is TGCGCCAGCAGTCGTCTGACAGGAGCCGGGAACACCGGGGAGCTGTTTTTT.

The genes are TRBV4-1 and TRBJ2-1; the match to TRBD2 covers 8 bases. In germline, CDR1 is MGHRA, CDR2 YSYEKL. The CDR3 consists of 15 residues. V shed 5 bases, J shed 10 bases, and the junction held 13 bases outside the gene matches. This CDR3 reads CASSRLASISQEQFF. CDR3 nucleotide sequence: TGCGCCAGCAGCAGACTAGCGTCGATATCCCAGGAGCAGTTCTTC.

V and J are TRBV5-3 and TRBJ2-3, with D perhaps matching TRBD2 (6 bases). TRBV5-3 is known as an ORF, though its function is uncertain. The V end lost 2 bases, the J end lost 2 bases, and 12 bases lay between the germline ends. The CDR3 spans 15 residues. The CDR3 DNA sequence: TGTGCCAGAAGCTTTGACCCGGGAGTCACAGATACGCAGTATTTT. Translation: CARSFDPGVTDTQYF.

The chain uses TRBV7-9 and TRBJ2-3, with 8 bases lining up with TRBD2. CDR1 SEHNR and CDR2 FQNEAQ come from the germline V gene (reference sequence). The CDR3 is 15 residues long. V lost 1 base to trimming and J lost 2 bases; unmatched junction nucleotides: 2. CDR3 loop: CASSLGSGDTDTQYF. The CDR3 nucleotides read TGTGCCAGCAGCTTAGGTAGCGGGGACACAGATACGCAGTATTTT.

The V and J genes are TRBV5-8 and TRBJ1-2; 10 positions agree with TRBD1. From germline, CDR1 is SGHTS and CDR2 YDEGEE. This CDR3 is 13 amino acids long. Unmatched junction bases numbered 4, after V lost 3 bases and J lost 8 bases. The CDR3 sequence: CASSYGQGGGYTF. DNA for the CDR3: TGTGCCAGCAGCTATGGACAGGGGGGAGGCTACACCTTC.

To note about this clone: At one end, the junction sequence differs from germline, possibly due to a read error. The chain couples TRBV4-3 to TRBJ1-2; TRBD1 aligns across 8 bases. Germline loops: CDR1 LGHNA, CDR2 YSLEER. The CDR3 runs 13 residues. CDR3 nucleotide sequence: TGCGCCAGCCGCCAGGGGGCAGGTTATGGCTACACCTTC. Protein product: CASRQGAGYGYTF.

The chain is built from TRBV29-1 and TRBJ1-4; no reliable D call. Germline lookup yields CDR1 SQVTM and CDR2 ANQGSEA. The CDR3 extends over 11 amino acids. The V end was cut by 6 bases, the J end by 10 bases, with 12 bases between. The CDR3 loop is CSVTKEAKLFF. The DNA of the CDR3 is TGCAGCGTGACCAAAGAGGCAAAACTGTTTTTT.

V and J are TRBV7-8 and TRBJ2-1, with TRBD2 matching 13 bases. This CDR3 contains 16 residues. CDR1 is SGHVS, CDR2 FQNEAQ, per germline. Germline trimming cut 1 base from V and 4 bases from J; bases unmatched to any gene: 1. Written as DNA, the CDR3 is TGTGCCAGCAGCTTAGGGACTAGCGGGGGATACAATGAGCAGTTCTTC. This codes for CASSLGTSGGYNEQFF.

The chain employs TRBV27 and TRBJ2-1; D not resolved. The CDR3 has 13 residues. Germline loops: CDR1 MNHEY, CDR2 SMNVEV (reference sequence). Trimming took 1 base from V and 7 from J, leaving 8 bases between them. The CDR3: CASSLWSGNEQFF. The CDR3 DNA sequence: TGTGCCAGCAGTTTATGGAGTGGGAATGAGCAGTTCTTC.

The J gene is TRBJ1-6, the V gene TRBV4-3, with TRBD1 identical over 7 bases. The V segment lost 0 bases and the J segment 0 bases; nucleotides outside the gene matches: 5. From germline, CDR1 is LGHNA and CDR2 YSLEER. This CDR3 is 18 amino acids long. The CDR3 sequence: CASSQDGNRGSYNSPLHF. The DNA of the CDR3 is TGCGCCAGCAGCCAAGATGGTAACAGGGGCTCCTATAATTCACCCCTCCACTTT.

The chain carries TRBV7-9 and TRBJ1-6, with a weak D call TRBD1 (5 bases). The CDR3 contains 14 residues. Trimming took 3 bases from V and 7 from J, leaving 10 bases between them. Germline CDR1 SEHNR, CDR2 FQNEAQ (reference sequence). The CDR3 nucleotides read TGTGCCAGCAGCTTGGGCGGGGACAATTCACCCCTCCACTTT. It translates to CASSLGGDNSPLHF. The whole variable domain, filled in from reference TRBV7-9 and TRBJ1-6, reads DTGVSQNPRHKITKRGQNVTFRCDPISEHNRLYWYRQTLGQGPEFLTYFQNEAQLEKSRLLSDRFSAERPKGSFSTLEIQRTEQGDSAMYLCASSLGGDNSPLHFGNGTRLTVT.

V and J are TRBV5-1 and TRBJ1-5; no reliable D call. The germline gives CDR1 SGHRS, CDR2 YFSETQ. V was trimmed by 0 bases and J by 9 bases, leaving 10 bases between them. The CDR3 is 13 amino acids. In nucleotides, the CDR3 is TGCGCCAGCAGCTTGGCCGGAGCCCGGCCCCAGCATTTT. Its protein is CASSLAGARPQHF. The variable domain in full, with the rest retrieved from reference TRBV5-1 and TRBJ1-5, is KAGVTQTPRYLIKTRGQQVTLSCSPISGHRSVSWYQQTPGQGLQFLFEYFSETQRNKGNFPGRFSGRQFSNSRSEMNVSTLELGDSALYLCASSLAGARPQHFGDGTRLSIL.

The chain is built from TRBV5-1 and TRBJ2-1, with 10 nucleotides matching TRBD2. With 0 bases clipped from V and 0 bases from J, the junction kept 0 bases outside the gene matches. Germline V lookup: CDR1 SGHRS, CDR2 YFSETQ. This CDR3 spans 16 amino acids. The CDR3 sequence is CASSLASGSSYNEQFF. For the CDR3, the DNA is TGCGCCAGCAGCTTGGCTAGCGGGAGCTCCTACAATGAGCAGTTCTTC.

The rearrangement joins TRBV18 to TRBJ1-6, with D unresolved. V was trimmed by 2 bases and J by 1 base, leaving 12 bases between them. This CDR3 is built from 17 residues. Germline V gene sequence: CDR1 KGHSH, CDR2 LQKENI. This CDR3 reads CASSPIGERSYNSPLHF. The DNA for the CDR3 is TGTGCCAGCTCACCAATAGGAGAAAGGTCCTATAATTCACCCCTCCACTTT.

The chain uses TRBV2 and TRBJ2-1, with D perhaps matching TRBD2 (6 bases). Germline V lookup: CDR1 SNHLY, CDR2 FYNNEI. The CDR3 runs to 14 residues. The V and J ends lost 6 bases and 4 bases respectively, with 13 bases between them. DNA of the CDR3: TGTGCCAGCAGGTACGGGACTTCGTACAATGAGCAGTTCTTC. This gives the protein CASRYGTSYNEQFF.

V is TRBV6-6 and J is TRBJ1-1; 7 bases align to TRBD1. V shed 6 bases and J 7 bases; nucleotides not matched to a gene: 5. The CDR3 totals 12 residues. Germline V CDR1 and CDR2: MNHNY, SVGAGI (reference sequence). The chain's CDR3 is CASSGQAYEAFF. CDR3 sequence (DNA): TGTGCCAGCAGCGGACAGGCATATGAAGCTTTCTTT.

In the case of this clone: This same CDR3 is encoded by further DNA sequences in the sample. This rearrangement joins TRBV6-1 to TRBJ2-3; D is possibly TRBD2 (6 bases). Deletions cut 10 bases from V and 6 bases from J, with 17 bases between. The CDR3 spans 13 residues. Germline V gene lookup returns CDR1 MNHNS and CDR2 SASEGT. The CDR3 is CAIQPRETDTQYF. In DNA form, the CDR3 reads TGTGCCATACAACCCCGGGAGACGGATACGCAGTATTTT.

In nucleotides, the CDR3 is TGTGCCAGCAGCGTAGGCGGGAACACAGATACGCAGTATTTT. Protein sequence: CASSVGGNTDTQYF. V and J are TRBV9 and TRBJ2-3, with a possible D match to TRBD2 (6 bases). In germline, CDR1 is SGDLS, CDR2 YYNGEE. The CDR3 consists of 14 residues. V lost 0 bases and J 2 bases, leaving 7 bases between the germline ends. Full variable domain (missing parts from reference TRBV9 and TRBJ2-3): DSGVTQTPKHLITATGQRVTLRCSPRSGDLSVYWYQQSLDQGLQFLIQYYNGEERAKGNILERFSAQQFPDLHSELNLSSLELGDSALYFCASSVGGNTDTQYFGPGTRLTVL.

In nucleotides, the CDR3 is TGCGCCAGCAGCCAAGGGCAGGGGGCCTCCTACGAGCAGTACTTC. Amino acids: CASSQGQGASYEQYF. This chain links TRBV4-1 with TRBJ2-7, with 8 bases identical to TRBD1. Germline values: CDR1 MGHRA, CDR2 YSYEKL. The CDR3 loop spans 15 amino acids. Trimming removed 1 base from V and 0 bases from J; junction bases left unmatched: 2.

This chain uses TRBV27 with TRBJ2-2; possible D gene TRBD1, 6 bases. From germline, CDR1 is MNHEY and CDR2 SMNVEV (reference sequence). V lost 7 bases and J 5 bases, leaving 14 bases between the germline ends. The CDR3 spans 14 residues. This CDR3 is CASIPLTGTGELFF. CDR3 nucleotides: TGTGCCAGCATTCCCCTCACAGGGACCGGGGAGCTGTTTTTT.

The chain has TRBV7-9 and TRBJ2-5; 8 nucleotides align to TRBD2. Germline CDR1 and CDR2: SEHNR and FQNEAQ (reference sequence). CDR3 length equals 16 residues. V shed 0 bases, J shed 5 bases, and the junction held 8 bases outside the gene matches. CDR3 DNA: TGTGCCAGCAGCTTAGCTGGCGGGGGGCTTAGGGAGACCCAGTACTTC. Its protein is CASSLAGGGLRETQYF.

This chain joins TRBV7-9 and TRBJ2-1, with D unresolved. CDR1 and CDR2 from the germline V gene are SEHNR and FQNEAQ (reference sequence). The CDR3 length is 14 residues. V lost 5 bases and J 8 bases, leaving 16 bases between the germline ends. CDR3 coding DNA: TGTGCCAGCAGCCCGGGTCGCCGGTCCGATGAGCAGTTCTTC. Amino acids: CASSPGRRSDEQFF. Together with reference TRBV7-9 and TRBJ2-1, the CDR3 gives the full variable domain: DTGVSQNPRHKITKRGQNVTFRCDPISEHNRLYWYRQTLGQGPEFLTYFQNEAQLEKSRLLSDRFSAERPKGSFSTLEIQRTEQGDSAMYLCASSPGRRSDEQFFGPGTRLTVL.

V is TRBV2 and J is TRBJ2-1, with 7 bases aligning to TRBD2. CDR1 and CDR2 (germline): SNHLY, FYNNEI. CDR3 length: 14 residues. V lost 7 bases to trimming and J lost 8 bases; unmatched junction nucleotides: 11. CDR3 loop: CASKPTSVNDEQFF. The CDR3 coding sequence is TGTGCCAGCAAGCCAACTAGCGTTAACGATGAGCAGTTCTTC.

J is TRBJ2-1 and V is TRBV10-3; a weak D match, TRBD2 (6 bases). The germline CDR1 and CDR2 sequences are ENHRY and SYGVKD. Trimming pared 9 bases from V and 7 bases from J, leaving 13 bases between. This CDR3 comprises 12 residues. CDR3 residues: CAIDGGTNEQFF. In DNA form, the CDR3 reads TGTGCCATAGACGGGGGAACTAATGAGCAGTTCTTC.

The chain has TRBV7-2 and TRBJ2-3; maybe TRBD2 (5 bases). The germline V and J ends were trimmed by 1 base and 11 bases, with 7 bases remaining between them. Germline V gene data show CDR1 as SGHTA and CDR2 as FQGNSA. This CDR3 is built from 11 residues. CDR3 coding DNA: TGTGCCAGCAGCTTAGGGAGGAAGCAGTATTTT. This translates into CASSLGRKQYF.

V is TRBV2 and J is TRBJ1-2; 9 nucleotides agree with TRBD1. V dropped 5 bases and J dropped 3; count of bases not matched to a gene: 4. The germline gives CDR1 SNHLY, CDR2 FYNNEI. This CDR3 has 14 residues. CDR3 nucleotide sequence: TGTGCCAGCAGTAACAGGGGGCGGGACTATGGCTACACCTTC. Residues: CASSNRGRDYGYTF.

This chain uses TRBV6-1 with TRBJ2-5; TRBD2 matches 10 bases. Germline V CDR1 and CDR2: MNHNS, SASEGT. With V trimmed by 4 bases and J by 4 bases, 6 bases remained unmatched. The CDR3 spans 15 residues. The CDR3 loop is CASSGIAGGGETQYF. The CDR3 nucleotides are TGTGCCAGCAGTGGGATAGCGGGAGGAGGAGAGACCCAGTACTTC.

The V gene is TRBV7-9, the J gene TRBJ1-3; D not resolved. CDR1 is SEHNR, CDR2 FQNEAQ, per germline (reference sequence). The CDR3 has 15 amino acids. Trimming stripped 1 base from V and 2 bases from J, with 9 bases between. DNA of the CDR3: TGTGCCAGCAGCTTAGATGGGAGGGCTGGAAACACCATATATTTT. Protein product: CASSLDGRAGNTIYF.

The sample holds a few counts of this clone. J is TRBJ1-5 and V is TRBV19; D possibly corresponds to TRBD1 (5 bases). This CDR3 comprises 15 residues. Trimming stripped 5 bases from V and 2 bases from J, with 13 bases between. The V gene's germline CDR1 is LNHDA and CDR2 SQIVND (reference sequence). As DNA, the CDR3 is TGTGCCAGTAGTTCAGGGTCGGATGGCAATCAGCCCCAGCATTTT. It encodes CASSSGSDGNQPQHF.

The chain combines TRBV29-1 with TRBJ1-6; TRBD1 might be the D (5 bases). V was shortened by 5 bases and J by 5 bases, with 16 bases between the two germline ends. Germline V lookup: CDR1 SQVTM, CDR2 ANQGSEA. CDR3 length equals 15 residues. The CDR3 DNA sequence: TGCAGCGTTCCGGGGGGTGTCCGGGATAATTCACCCCTCCACTTT. Protein: CSVPGGVRDNSPLHF. Supplemented by reference TRBV29-1 and TRBJ1-6, the full variable domain reads SAVISQKPSRDICQRGTSLTIQCQVDSQVTMMFWYRQQPGQSLTLIATANQGSEATYESGFVIDKFPISRPNLTFSTLTVSNMSPEDSSIYLCSVPGGVRDNSPLHFGNGTRLTVT.